This paragraph reports one T cell receptor (beta chain). PCR amplification relied on 60 Vbeta primers (plus 13 Jbeta primers). Assay: immunoSEQ multiplex PCR; the TCRdb copy retains only in-frame clones and omits some. The sample has 190,000 or so clones; 75% to 90% are singletons. This sample was included in a study of cytomegalovirus exposure and HLA in healthy donors. The germline V and J ends were trimmed by 3 bases and 1 base, with 6 bases remaining between them. Germline loops: CDR1 MNHEY, CDR2 SMNVEV (reference sequence). There are 13 residues in the CDR3. The source material was PBMCs. This receptor was obtained from a boy aged 5-17 years in good health and CMV-seronegative. The rearrangement links TRBV27 to TRBJ1-1; D unclear. The CDR3 DNA sequence: TGTGCCAGCAGTTTCCCAGGGAACACTGAAGCTTTCTTT. Translated, it gives CASSFPGNTEAFF.